This entry concerns a single T cell receptor beta chain. As yet, its antigen is unknown. This entry is derived from a study of chemoradiotherapy in HPV16-positive cancers. Study as a whole: Two HPV16-positive patients' cells yielded candidate HPV-specific clones and common motifs. Findings of the study overall: Candidate HPV-specific clones and E7-related TCR motifs grew in tumor during treatment.

The germline V gene has CDR1 SNHLY and CDR2 FYNNEI. Trimming removed 4 bases from V and 7 bases from J; junction bases left unmatched: 6. The CDR3 has 16 amino acids. Repeated repertoire sampling spanned the course of chemoradiotherapy. Clones were sequenced by immunoSEQ multiplex PCR, and TCRdb holds only the in-frame ones, with some missing. Of about 1,800 clones in the sample, 60% to 80% are singletons; the top ten hold roughly 10%. The sample in question was tumor tissue, obtained from a patient who underwent chemoradiotherapy. The sequence was obtained from a human donor with HPV-associated anogenital cancer. The rearrangement joins TRBV2 to TRBJ2-2; 13 bases align to TRBD2. The CDR3 is CASSVTSGRAHGELFF. The CDR3 DNA follows: TGTGCCAGCAGTGTCACTAGCGGGAGGGCCCACGGGGAGCTGTTTTTT.